This T cell receptor beta chain was identified during a study of cytomegalovirus exposure and HLA in healthy donors. Study conclusions and caveats: Reportedly, TCR beta sequences accurately predicted HLA-A and HLA-B alleles in most subjects. Relative to the approximately 670-donor mean, N-insertions were reportedly fewer in an Asian-associated ancestry cluster in a later analysis.

A remark on this clone: No antigen is known for it.

This CDR3 has 16 amino acids. In germline, CDR1 is WNHNN, CDR2 SYGVQD (reference sequence). V was pared by 6 bases and J by 3 bases, with 9 bases of the junction left unmatched. PCR primers comprised 60 Vbeta and 13 Jbeta primers. The table came from immunoSEQ multiplex PCR; TCRdb's copy has only in-frame clones and leaves some out. The table includes around 150,000 clones, approximately 79% detected once. The genes are TRBV10-1 and TRBJ2-7, with TRBD2 matching over 12 bases. This sequence was found in a man aged 50 to 60 in good health and CMV-seropositive. The sequencing sample was made of PBMCs. For the CDR3, the DNA is TGCGCCAGCAGGGAGACGCTAGCGGGGGGGCTCTACGAGCAGTACGTC. This encodes CASRETLAGGLYEQYV.